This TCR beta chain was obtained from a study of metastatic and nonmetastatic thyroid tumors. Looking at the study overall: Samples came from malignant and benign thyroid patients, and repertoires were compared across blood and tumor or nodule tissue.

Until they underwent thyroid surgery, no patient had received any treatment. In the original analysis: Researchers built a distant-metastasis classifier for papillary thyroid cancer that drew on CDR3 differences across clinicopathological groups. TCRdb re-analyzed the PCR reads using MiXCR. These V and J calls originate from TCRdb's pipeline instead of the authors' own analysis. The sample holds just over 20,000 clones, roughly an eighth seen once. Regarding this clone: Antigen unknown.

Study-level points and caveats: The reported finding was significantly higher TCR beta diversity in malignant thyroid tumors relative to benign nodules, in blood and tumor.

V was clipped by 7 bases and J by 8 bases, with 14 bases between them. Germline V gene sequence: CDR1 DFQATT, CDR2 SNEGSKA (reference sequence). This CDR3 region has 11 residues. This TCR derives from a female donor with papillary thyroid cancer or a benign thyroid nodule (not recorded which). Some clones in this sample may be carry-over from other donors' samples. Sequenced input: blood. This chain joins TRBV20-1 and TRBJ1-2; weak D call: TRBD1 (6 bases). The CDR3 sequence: CSETRGGGYTF. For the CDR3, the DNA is TGCAGTGAGACCAGGGGCGGCGGCTACACCTTC.